This T cell receptor beta chain was observed in a study of blood T cell repertoires in COVID-19. Looking at the study overall: Acute-phase and convalescent COVID-19 samples originated in the United States, Italy and Spain. The cDNA or gDNA used as material had been derived from T cells, B-cell-depleted T cells, or PBMCs.

The method was immunoSEQ multiplex PCR; TCRdb's version includes in-frame clones alone and lacks a portion of them. The data contain 110,000 or so clones, 70% to 90% of them singletons. This TCR was sampled from a woman aged 70-85 years who had recovered from COVID-19. The sample was peripheral blood.

The CDR3, as DNA: TGTGCCAGCAGGAGGGGGTCAAGCGGCAGAGGCACCGGGGAGCTGTTTTTT. As protein: CASRRGSSGRGTGELFF. The V and J genes are TRBV7-3 and TRBJ2-2, with a possible D match to TRBD1 (6 bases). Germline V lookup: CDR1 SGHTA, CDR2 FQGTGA. The CDR3 loop spans 17 amino acids. V was clipped by 6 bases and J by 4 bases, with 21 bases between them.